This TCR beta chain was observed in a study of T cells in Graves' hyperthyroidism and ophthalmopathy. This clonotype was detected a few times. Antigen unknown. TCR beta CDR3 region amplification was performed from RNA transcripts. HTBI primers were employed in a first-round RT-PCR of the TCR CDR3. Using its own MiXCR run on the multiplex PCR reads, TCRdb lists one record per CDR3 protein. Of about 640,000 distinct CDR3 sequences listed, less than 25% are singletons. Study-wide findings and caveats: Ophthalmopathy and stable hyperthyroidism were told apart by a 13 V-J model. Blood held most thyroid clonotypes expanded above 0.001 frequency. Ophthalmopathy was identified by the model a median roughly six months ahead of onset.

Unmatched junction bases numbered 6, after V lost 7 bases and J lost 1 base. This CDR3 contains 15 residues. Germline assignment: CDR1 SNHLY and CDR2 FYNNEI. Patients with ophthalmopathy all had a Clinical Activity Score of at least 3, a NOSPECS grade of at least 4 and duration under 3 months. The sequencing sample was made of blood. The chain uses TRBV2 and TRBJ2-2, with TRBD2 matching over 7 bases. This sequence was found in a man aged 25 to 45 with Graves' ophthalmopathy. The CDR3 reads CASNYLAGNTGELFF. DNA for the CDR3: TGTGCCAGCAATTATTTAGCGGGGAACACCGGGGAGCTGTTTTTT.